This T cell receptor (beta chain) was identified during a study of T cell repertoires in cytomegalovirus infection. Overall study: TCR beta signatures that were public indicated CMV infection and matching HLA type.

Study-wide points: Ex vivo, HLA-C-restricted CMV-specific TCR beta clonotypes prevailed over the rest of the response.

TCRdb processed the reads anew with MiXCR; each CDR3 protein has one entry. This table has tens of thousands of distinct CDR3 sequences, around 20% appearing once. Germline CDR1 and CDR2: SGHTA and FQGNSA. Trimming pared 1 base from V and 0 bases from J, leaving 10 bases between. There are 16 residues in the CDR3. For this clonotype: The antigen is unknown.

The specimen comprised CD8+ T cells from cultured PBMCs, sampled from culture after CMV antigen stimulation. The chain has TRBV7-2 and TRBJ2-1, with D possibly being TRBD2 (7 bases). This sequence originates from a human donor in good health (CMV status not recorded). Some clones in this sample may be carry-over from other donors' samples. The CDR3 region has the DNA TGTGCCAGCAGCTTAGGCCGGGGGGCCTCCTACAATGAGCAGTTCTTC. This codes for CASSLGRGASYNEQFF.